Presented here are 20 T cell receptor beta chains from one specimen sequenced in a study of cytomegalovirus exposure and HLA in healthy donors. Primers for the PCR totalled 60 Vbeta and 13 Jbeta. Profiled with immunoSEQ multiplex PCR; TCRdb holds only in-frame clones, not every one. The table has some 99,000 clones, 69% seen once. The sequenced material came from PBMCs. These receptors came from a woman in her seventies in good health and CMV-seropositive.

This clone is a singleton in its sample. The V call is TRBV6-1, the J call TRBJ1-1; 10 bases line up with TRBD1. Trimming cost V 7 bases and J 5 bases; bases outside gene matches: 10. Germline values: CDR1 MNHNS, CDR2 SASEGT. The CDR3 runs 15 residues. Written as DNA, the CDR3 is TGTGCCAGCACCTCCGGGACAGGGGTTGAGACTGAAGCTTTCTTT. This sequence encodes CASTSGTGVETEAFF.

Remarks on this clone: The identical CDR3 is also encoded by other nucleotide sequences in the sample. The chain links TRBV6-5 to TRBJ1-2; 7 nucleotides agree with TRBD1. The V segment lost 7 bases and the J segment 4 bases; nucleotides outside the gene matches: 6. CDR1 MNHEY and CDR2 SVGAGI come from the germline V gene. This CDR3 contains 13 residues. Written as DNA, the CDR3 is TGTGCCAGCACGAGGGGGCAAGGCTATGGCTACACCTTC. Translation: CASTRGQGYGYTF.

This clone was found a few times. The chain combines TRBV7-6 with TRBJ2-7; 10 positions agree with TRBD2. CDR1 SGHVS and CDR2 FNYEAQ come from the germline V gene. V dropped 4 bases and J dropped 5; count of bases not matched to a gene: 8. The CDR3 has 15 amino acids. Here the CDR3 DNA reads TGTGCCAGCAGCTCCCAAGCGGGGGGGCTAAACGAGCAGTACTTC. This gives the protein CASSSQAGGLNEQYF.

This clone has more than one count but fewer than ten. The rearrangement joins TRBV11-3 to TRBJ2-1; maybe TRBD2 (6 bases). The CDR3 runs to 15 residues. From germline, CDR1 is SGHNT and CDR2 YENEEA. V dropped 1 base and J dropped 6 bases, with 13 bases sitting between them. The CDR3 region is CASSLGRGRGNEQFF. In DNA form, the CDR3 reads TGTGCCAGCAGCTTAGGGCGGGGACGAGGCAATGAGCAGTTCTTC.

V gene TRBV5-1 combines with J gene TRBJ2-5; perhaps TRBD2 as D (5 bases). Per the germline V gene, CDR1 is SGHRS and CDR2 is YFSETQ. V dropped 4 bases and J dropped 2 bases, with 12 bases sitting between them. The CDR3 runs 14 residues. The CDR3 nucleotides read TGCGCCAGCAGCGTAGCGCAATTGCAAGAGACCCAGTACTTC. As protein: CASSVAQLQETQYF.

The V and J genes are TRBV2 and TRBJ1-5, with D possibly being TRBD1 (6 bases). The CDR3 length is 13 residues. Germline V gene data show CDR1 as SNHLY and CDR2 as FYNNEI. V was trimmed by 4 bases and J by 10 bases, leaving 14 bases between them. Here the CDR3 reads CASSGQAFSPQHF. CDR3 nucleotides: TGTGCCAGCAGTGGACAGGCGTTCAGCCCCCAGCATTTT. The full variable domain, completed using reference TRBV2 and TRBJ1-5, is EPEVTQTPSHQVTQMGQEVILRCVPISNHLYFYWYRQILGQKVEFLVSFYNNEISEKSEIFDDQFSVERPDGSNFTLKIRSTKLEDSAMYFCASSGQAFSPQHFGDGTRLSIL.

V gene TRBV30 combines with J gene TRBJ1-3, with 7 nucleotides matching TRBD1. The CDR3 is 13 residues long. Germline lookup yields CDR1 GTSNPN and CDR2 SVGIG (reference sequence). V was pared by 4 bases and J by 4 bases, with 4 bases of the junction left unmatched. The CDR3 region is CAWIPGQGNTIYF. The CDR3 bases are TGTGCCTGGATCCCGGGACAGGGAAACACCATATATTTT.

This clone occurred a few times. The CDR3: CARSKDRYTEAFF. The DNA for the CDR3 is TGTGCCAGAAGTAAGGACAGGTACACTGAAGCTTTCTTT. V gene TRBV5-3 combines with J gene TRBJ1-1; the match to TRBD1 covers 7 bases. TRBV5-3 is filed as an ORF, its function uncertain. This CDR3 has 13 amino acids. Losses at the gene ends were 5 bases for V and 3 bases for J; bases not matched to a gene: 4.

V is TRBV7-9 and J is TRBJ2-7; D call uncertain. From germline, CDR1 is SEHNR and CDR2 FQNEAQ (reference sequence). V dropped 5 bases and J dropped 5 bases, with 16 bases sitting between them. The CDR3 spans 14 residues. CDR3 protein: CASSAPGRFDEQYF. CDR3 in DNA: TGTGCCAGCAGCGCCCCTGGCAGGTTCGACGAGCAGTACTTC.

This clone was counted a few times. V usage is TRBV29-1 and J usage is TRBJ2-1; D possibly corresponds to TRBD2 (7 bases). With 5 bases removed from V and 2 bases from J, the gap between germline ends came to 16 bases. Germline CDR1 and CDR2: SQVTM and ANQGSEA. This CDR3 has 15 amino acids. The CDR3 DNA is TGCAGCGTTAAGGGCGGGGGCCAAACCTACAATGAGCAGTTCTTC. Its translation is CSVKGGGQTYNEQFF.

The chain joins TRBV28 to TRBJ1-5; TRBD1 aligns across 7 bases. This CDR3 has 15 amino acids. Germline CDR1 reads MDHEN; CDR2 reads SYDVKM. V was clipped by 4 bases and J by 6 bases; unmatched bases: 9. CDR3 protein: CASSSDRARGQPQHF. DNA for the CDR3: TGTGCCAGCAGTTCTGACAGGGCCCGGGGTCAGCCCCAGCATTTT. The full variable domain, rest sourced from reference TRBV28 and TRBJ1-5, is DVKVTQSSRYLVKRTGEKVFLECVQDMDHENMFWYRQDPGLGLRLIYFSYDVKMKEKGDIPEGYSVSREKKERFSLILESASTNQTSMYLCASSSDRARGQPQHFGDGTRLSIL.

This clone was counted only a few times. The V and J genes are TRBV11-2 and TRBJ2-2; weak D call: TRBD2 (6 bases). The germline V gene encodes CDR1 SGHAT and CDR2 FQNNGV. The CDR3 extends over 13 amino acids. V gave up 5 bases and J gave up 5 bases, with 9 bases separating them. The CDR3 sequence is CASSPGRTGELFF. The CDR3 region has the DNA TGTGCCAGCAGCCCAGGGAGGACCGGGGAGCTGTTTTTT.

The chain employs TRBV9 and TRBJ2-2, with D maybe TRBD1 (6 bases). CDR1 and CDR2 from the germline V gene are SGDLS and YYNGEE. V gave up 4 bases and J gave up 4 bases, with 17 bases separating them. The CDR3 contains 16 residues. CDR3 sequence (DNA): TGTGCCAGCAGCCTTGCCGGGACACTGAGCACCGGGGAGCTGTTTTTT. Amino acids: CASSLAGTLSTGELFF.

The J gene is TRBJ1-5, the V gene TRBV5-1, with a weak D call TRBD1 (5 bases). Trimming pared 5 bases from V and 6 bases from J, leaving 15 bases between. Germline CDR1 and CDR2: SGHRS and YFSETQ. CDR3 size: 14 residues. The CDR3 sequence is CASSPGQGGQPQHF. The CDR3 nucleotides are TGCGCCAGCAGTCCCGGGCAGGGAGGTCAGCCCCAGCATTTT.

The rearrangement uses TRBV30 and TRBJ2-3; TRBD2 matches at 10 bases. Germline V CDR1 and CDR2: GTSNPN, SVGIG (reference sequence). There are 15 residues in the CDR3. V gave up 1 base and J gave up 3 bases; unmatched junction bases: 4. CDR3 bases: TGTGCCTGGAGTGGAAGCGGGGGGGGTACAGATACGCAGTATTTT. Its translation: CAWSGSGGGTDTQYF.

This clone appeared a few times. V and J are TRBV5-4 and TRBJ1-4, with D unclear. The CDR3 is made up of 14 amino acids. Germline assignment: CDR1 SGHNT and CDR2 YYREEE (reference sequence). V lost 3 bases to trimming and J lost 5 bases, with 11 bases between them. The CDR3 DNA follows: TGTGCCAGCAGCTCGGACGGGATGAATGAAAAACTGTTTTTT. Its protein is CASSSDGMNEKLFF.

The rearrangement uses TRBV29-1 and TRBJ1-6, with D uncertain. This CDR3 spans 11 amino acids. V lost 4 bases and J lost 14, with 12 bases in between. Germline CDR1 SQVTM, CDR2 ANQGSEA. CDR3 in amino acids: CSVAGPGALHF. The DNA for the CDR3 is TGCAGCGTTGCCGGGCCCGGGGCCCTCCACTTT.

The rearrangement links TRBV6-5 to TRBJ1-1, with TRBD1 as a possible D gene (5 bases). The V end was cut by 5 bases, the J end by 0 bases, with 10 bases between. Germline V gene lookup returns CDR1 MNHEY and CDR2 SVGAGI. The CDR3 sequence is 14 residues long. The DNA for the CDR3 is TGTGCCAGCAGTGCGGGACGGTTGAACACTGAAGCTTTCTTT. As protein: CASSAGRLNTEAFF.

The V and J genes are TRBV7-2 and TRBJ1-5, with TRBD1 matching 8 bases. In germline, CDR1 is SGHTA, CDR2 FQGNSA. The CDR3 contains 17 residues. Losses at the gene ends were 1 base for V and 4 bases for J; bases not matched to a gene: 9. CDR3 nucleotide sequence: TGTGCCAGCAGCTTAGGGACGGGGACAGGCAGTAATCAGCCCCAGCATTTT. As protein: CASSLGTGTGSNQPQHF. Full variable domain (rest looked up from reference TRBV7-2 and TRBJ1-5): GAGVSQSPSNKVTEKGKDVELRCDPISGHTALYWYRQSLGQGLEFLIYFQGNSAPDKSGLPSDRFSAERTGGSVSTLTIQRTQQEDSAVYLCASSLGTGTGSNQPQHFGDGTRLSIL.

The table lists this clone with a few counts. The chain combines TRBV28 with TRBJ1-1, with D possibly being TRBD1 (5 bases). Germline CDR1 MDHEN, CDR2 SYDVKM. Trimming took 7 bases from V and 0 from J, leaving 15 bases between them. The CDR3 has 15 residues. The chain's CDR3 is CASNPPTVMNTEAFF. As DNA, the CDR3 is TGTGCCAGCAACCCACCGACAGTTATGAACACTGAAGCTTTCTTT. Together with reference TRBV28 and TRBJ1-1, the CDR3 gives the full variable domain: DVKVTQSSRYLVKRTGEKVFLECVQDMDHENMFWYRQDPGLGLRLIYFSYDVKMKEKGDIPEGYSVSREKKERFSLILESASTNQTSMYLCASNPPTVMNTEAFFGQGTRLTVV.